This record concerns one T cell receptor beta chain sequence. This clonotype was counted ten times or more. Its antigen is still unknown. Base qualities are missing; no much larger clone stands one base away. Preparation of the library involved PCR. These reads were obtained on an Illumina HiSeq 4000. Preparation of bulk TCR libraries followed a previously described approach, with the TCR primers listed in Table S5. The Qiagen AllPrep DNA/RNA kit was used to purify total RNA. Reads from multiple sequencing runs of the same library were pooled before analysis. For the original study's pipeline: Reads were retained only if their TCR constant sequence matched exactly, and those retained reads were trimmed to 150 nt and grouped according to their 12-nt molecular barcodes. Reads within each barcode group were sub-clustered using a 15% Levenshtein threshold, and quality-weighted consensus sequences were constructed for each RNA molecule. Non-functional sequences were filtered out, along with any lower-count sequence sitting one edit away from another sequence. Based on a fit of two negative binomial distributions, barcode sub-clusters having less than 20% of the maximum read count were discarded. The public reads were run again by TCRdb, first through fastp at Q25 and then through MiXCR, and only productive beta chains were kept. When rows share a CDR3 protein, they turn into one entry using the most common DNA and genes. The V and J calls were determined by TCRdb, not by the authors. Recorded for this sample are some 66,000 distinct CDR3 sequences; around 19% of them occurred a single time. 1.4% of the sample belongs to the ten largest clones.

The germline V gene (reference sequence) gives CDR1 as SEHNR and CDR2 as FQNEAQ. The CDR3 covers 15 residues, taking in both the cysteine and the phenylalanine. CDR3 DNA only is kept here, 45 bases in frame from base 1. V has 1 base trimmed and J has 4 bases trimmed; junction bases matching no gene number 3. Naive CD8 T cell libraries were made from approximately 20,000 to 1,000,000 sorted cells using 10%, 30% or 50% of purified RNA. Naive CD8 T cells were FACS-sorted as CD8+CD4-CCR7+CD45RA+ on a BD FACSAria II into RLT Plus buffer. To test detection sensitivity, Jurkat RNA equivalent to over 8 TCR copies was spiked into samples of about 19,000-1,000,000 naive CD8 T cells. Enrichment of CD8 T cells was done with RosetteSep CD8+ T Cell Enrichment Cocktail plus Ficoll-Paque, and ACK red cell lysis came afterward. This specimen belongs to a study of molecular identifiers for immune sequencing clone quantification (dated by TCRdb to 2016 to 2019). For the wider study: For a replicate experiment, RNA from 20,000 or 100,000 naive CD8 T cells was divided into five aliquots, of which four were sequenced. CD8 T cells were used in a methods study to benchmark molecular-identifier clustering-based TCR repertoire sequencing (MIDCIRS) and TCR RNA copy counting.

Overall study outcomes, separate from this receptor: Even against a background of about a million naive CD8 T cells, spiked-in Jurkat TCR RNA amounting to a single cell's worth was reported to be detectable. When barcode sub-clustering was left out, chimeric consensus sequences inflated TCR diversity, with chimeras reaching as high as 47%. Spiked-in Jurkat TCR RNA (approximately eleven copies' worth), which is not part of the donor repertoire, was contained in the naive libraries. In CMV-specific effector cells, over 98% of molecules were held by clones above 20 RNA copies, whereas under 1% of molecules were held by such clones in naive cells. Modeling estimated 2.5 to 3.5 recovered TCR RNA copies per cell, compared with about ten by digital PCR, which implies about 30% capture efficiency. Identical TCR molecules sharing a barcode could cause highly expanded clone sizes to be underestimated.

This sequence originates from a human donor in good health. Some libraries in this study had Jurkat cell RNA spiked in. The chain links TRBV7-9 with TRBJ1-1, with 10 central nucleotides matching TRBD1. Sequences were obtained from naive CD8+ T cells from blood, with Jurkat cell RNA spiked in. According to the study, the label for this sample's cell subset or site signals: FACS-sorted CD8+CD4-CCR7+CD45RA+ naive T cells. The DNA sequence reads TGTGCCAGCAGCTTAGGGGACAGGGGCCTCACTGAAGCTTTCTTT. This translates into CASSLGDRGLTEAFF.